This paragraph covers one TCR beta chain sequence. The antigen is not known. Germline CDR1 is WNHNN and CDR2 is SYGVQD (reference sequence). This CDR3 comprises 15 residues. J gave up 8 bases and V 6 bases, and 7 bases lay outside the gene matches. The data were produced by immunoSEQ multiplex PCR, yet TCRdb's version contains in-frame clones alone and is incomplete. The sample shows 700,000 to 950,000 clones, 95% to 97% of them seen only once. This entry is derived from a study of shared clonotypes between healthy human individuals. Study results and limitations: Researchers found naive subsets generally carried larger estimated richness than memory subsets. The study's rarefaction showed incomplete sorted-subset sequencing despite large depth. Non-shared clonotypes had lower generation probabilities than clonotypes shared by all four sorted-subset donors.

CD45RO-negative CD8 cells positively selected for CCR7 made up the naive population, which excluded terminally differentiated effector memory CD45RA+ cells. The sample taken for sequencing was naive CD8+ T cells sorted from blood. The V gene is TRBV10-1, the J gene TRBJ2-1, with 13 bases lining up with TRBD2. The source of this sequence is a man aged 30-40 years in good health. CDR3 loop: CASSRTSGSRDEQFF. The CDR3, as DNA: TGCGCCAGCAGCAGGACTAGCGGGAGTCGGGATGAGCAGTTCTTC.